This TCR beta chain is drawn from a study of CD8+CD57+ T cells in acquired aplastic anemia. Study information: Yields of DNA that came from sorted CD4+ and CD8+ cells averaged roughly 3.3 ug.

The patients chosen for sequencing had shown expansion of CD8+CD57+ cells (detected by flow cytometry). Patients had not yet gotten any therapy when their blood was taken for sampling. It was genomic DNA that served as the template for profiling TCR beta VDJ and CDR3. TCRdb redid the calling of the reads with MiXCR, one entry per CDR3 protein. The repertoire holds 270,000 or so distinct CDR3 sequences, with around 82% as singletons. The CDR3 is made up of 18 amino acids. CDR1 is SGHVS and CDR2 is FQNEAQ in the germline V gene. V was clipped by 2 bases and J by 3 bases, with 23 bases between them. This chain uses TRBV7-8 with TRBJ2-7; D gene uncertain. Sequencing was carried out using sorted CD4+, CD8+, or CD8+CD57+ T cells (not recorded which) from PBMCs. The receptor's source is a human donor with aplastic anemia. CDR3 in amino acids: CASSLHAGGATLYYEQYV. The CDR3 bases are TGTGCCAGCAGCTTACATGCAGGCGGCGCTACGCTTTACTACGAGCAGTACGTC.